Each of the 5 T cell receptor beta chains below was sequenced from the same sample in a study of T cell repertoires in cytomegalovirus infection. TCRdb re-called the reads with MiXCR, one entry per CDR3 protein. The repertoire holds about 230,000 distinct CDR3 sequences, with under 25% as singletons. Material for sequencing was CD8+ T cells from PBMCs. The receptors shown here come from a human donor in good health (CMV status not recorded). Some clones in this sample may be carry-over from other donors' samples.

This chain connects TRBV19 to TRBJ1-1; perhaps TRBD1 as D (5 bases). V was clipped by 4 bases and J by 1 base, with 13 bases between them. Germline CDR1 LNHDA, CDR2 SQIVND (reference sequence). The CDR3 is made up of 15 amino acids. The chain's CDR3 is CASSTWRQPNTEAFF. The CDR3 nucleotides read TGTGCCAGTAGTACCTGGCGACAGCCGAACACTGAAGCTTTCTTT.

This clonotype was counted between two and nine times. The chain employs TRBV7-8 and TRBJ1-1; possibly TRBD1 for D (6 bases). V lost 6 bases and J lost 7, with 12 bases in between. From germline, CDR1 is SGHVS and CDR2 FQNEAQ. The CDR3 totals 12 residues. Written as DNA, the CDR3 is TGTGCCAGCAGTCGGGGGGCGGTTGAAGCTTTCTTT. Translated, it gives CASSRGAVEAFF.

This clonotype was detected a few times. The DNA of the CDR3 is TGTGCCAGCAGCTTAGAAGGGAAAGCTTTCTTT. This sequence encodes CASSLEGKAFF. The V gene is TRBV11-2, the J gene TRBJ1-1; D remains unclear. The CDR3 spans 11 residues. With 0 bases removed from V and 9 bases from J, the gap between germline ends came to 5 bases. Germline CDR1 is SGHAT and CDR2 is FQNNGV.

The chain recombines TRBV28 with TRBJ2-7; 7 nucleotides line up with TRBD1. The CDR3 length is 13 residues. J gave up 1 base and V 6 bases, and 3 bases lay outside the gene matches. Germline CDR1 MDHEN, CDR2 SYDVKM. This chain's CDR3 is CASRGDSSYEQYF. In DNA form, the CDR3 reads TGTGCCAGCAGGGGGGACAGTTCCTACGAGCAGTACTTC.

V gene TRBV28 combines with J gene TRBJ1-2; D is unclear. Trimming removed 6 bases from V and 8 bases from J, with 25 bases in between. Germline V lookup: CDR1 MDHEN, CDR2 SYDVKM. The CDR3 runs 16 residues. CDR3 in DNA: TGTGCCAGCAGCCTTATCCCGGGAAGGGAAGCTCGCGGCTACACCTTC. This translates into CASSLIPGREARGYTF.